These 32 T cell receptor beta chains were sequenced from one sample in a study of blood T cell repertoires in COVID-19 (TCRdb year 2020). The method behind the library was the immunoSEQ multiplex PCR assay. Imported from immuneACCESS, the table was reduced by TCRdb to in-frame sequences with V and J called. These copies leave out some clones; in studies compared against another copy, an unresolved V gene accounts for under half, and the cause of the remainder is not known. For this sample the table gives a few hundred thousand clones, of which 70% to 90% were detected only once. The ten largest clones add up to approximately 6.8% of the sample. The sample taken for sequencing was peripheral blood. Receptors were obtained from an older woman with active or convalescent COVID-19.

This clone appeared a few times. The rearrangement joins TRBV12-3 or TRBV12-4 to TRBJ1-2; no definite D call. This CDR3 is 13 amino acids long. V lost 3 bases and J 4 bases, leaving 9 bases between the germline ends. CDR3 amino acids: CASSFPGGYGYTF. The CDR3 bases are TGTGCCAGCAGTTTTCCCGGAGGCTATGGCTACACCTTC.

The chain recombines TRBV7-2 with TRBJ2-5; D not resolved. V lost 3 bases to trimming and J lost 2 bases, with 10 bases between them. Germline V gene data show CDR1 as SGHTA and CDR2 as FQGNSA. The CDR3 extends over 14 amino acids. The CDR3: CASSFLQSQETQYF. CDR3 in DNA: TGTGCCAGCAGCTTCTTACAGAGTCAAGAGACCCAGTACTTC. The whole variable domain, remainder taken from reference TRBV7-2 and TRBJ2-5, is GAGVSQSPSNKVTEKGKDVELRCDPISGHTALYWYRQSLGQGLEFLIYFQGNSAPDKSGLPSDRFSAERTGGSVSTLTIQRTQQEDSAVYLCASSFLQSQETQYFGPGTRLLVL.

The J gene is TRBJ1-2, the V gene TRBV18; a possible D gene is TRBD1 (6 bases). Trimming removed 0 bases from V and 6 bases from J, with 14 bases in between. Germline assignment: CDR1 KGHSH and CDR2 LQKENI. The CDR3 runs to 15 residues. CDR3: CASSPPSRGGHGYTF. As DNA, the CDR3 is TGTGCCAGCTCACCACCAAGCCGAGGGGGTCATGGCTACACCTTC.

The rearrangement links TRBV25-1 to TRBJ1-5; tentatively, D is TRBD1 (5 bases). The CDR3 consists of 12 residues. Trimming removed 8 bases at V and 5 bases at J, with 10 bases between. Germline V gives CDR1 MGHDK, CDR2 SYGVNS. CDR3 sequence (DNA): TGTGCCAGCGGGGGGGAGGATCAGCCCCAGCATTTT. It codes for CASGGEDQPQHF. Filled out from reference TRBV25-1 and TRBJ1-5, the complete variable domain reads EADIYQTPRYLVIGTGKKITLECSQTMGHDKMYWYQQDPGMELHLIHYSYGVNSTEKGDLSSESTVSRIRTEHFPLTLESARPSHTSQYLCASGGEDQPQHFGDGTRLSIL.

The chain couples TRBV29-1 to TRBJ2-5; D is uncertain. V lost 4 bases to trimming and J lost 5 bases, with 20 bases between them. Germline values: CDR1 SQVTM, CDR2 ANQGSEA. This CDR3 region has 15 residues. DNA for the CDR3: TGCAGCGTTGGACGCCGGGTAGGCCTGGAGGAGACCCAGTACTTC. Translated: CSVGRRVGLEETQYF.

The chain links TRBV6-2 or TRBV6-3 to TRBJ2-1; 12 nucleotides agree with TRBD2. The CDR3 contains 14 residues. Germline values: CDR1 MNHEY, CDR2 SVGEGT. With 5 bases clipped from V and 8 bases from J, the junction kept 4 bases outside the gene matches. The CDR3, as DNA: TGTGCCAGCAGTCTAGCGGGGGGGCCTGATGAGCAGTTCTTC. Translation gives CASSLAGGPDEQFF.

V is TRBV24-1 and J is TRBJ2-7; D is possibly TRBD2 (5 bases). This CDR3 has 14 amino acids. Germline V gene sequence: CDR1 KGHDR, CDR2 SFDVKD. V lost 3 bases to trimming and J lost 3 bases, with 11 bases between them. CDR3 DNA: TGTGCCACCAGTGATCCCGGGGATTACTACGAGCAGTACTTC. It specifies CATSDPGDYYEQYF.

This clone was counted once. The chain joins TRBV18 to TRBJ2-7; D is unclear. This CDR3 contains 12 residues. Trimming shortened V by 3 bases and J by 5 bases, and 8 bases separated the two germline ends. Per the germline V gene, CDR1 is KGHSH and CDR2 is LQKENI. CDR3 residues: CASSPMENEQYF. Here the CDR3 DNA reads TGTGCCAGCTCACCCATGGAGAACGAGCAGTACTTC.

A remark on this clone: The identical CDR3 is also encoded by other nucleotide sequences in the sample. J is TRBJ1-3 and V is TRBV7-2; possibly TRBD1 for D (5 bases). The ends were cut back, 5 bases at V and 0 bases at J, with 8 bases in the middle. Germline V gene data show CDR1 as SGHTA and CDR2 as FQGNSA. The CDR3 totals 14 residues. The CDR3 here is CASSPGFSGNTIYF. CDR3 nucleotide sequence: TGTGCCAGCAGCCCAGGGTTCTCTGGAAACACCATATATTTT.

The chain employs TRBV27 and TRBJ1-3; D ambiguous. V shed 6 bases and J shed 0 bases, with 6 bases lying between them. The CDR3 is made up of 13 amino acids. Looked up from germline, CDR1 is MNHEY and CDR2 is SMNVEV (reference sequence). Here the CDR3 reads CASRSSSGNTIYF. The CDR3 region has the DNA TGTGCCAGCAGGTCTTCCTCTGGAAACACCATATATTTT.

The chain carries TRBV2 and TRBJ2-7; 9 nucleotides align to TRBD2. The CDR3 consists of 13 residues. V lost 7 bases and J lost 2; bases outside the gene matches: 3. CDR1 and CDR2 (germline): SNHLY, FYNNEI. CDR3 region: CASTGGGAYEQYF. The DNA of the CDR3 is TGTGCCAGCACGGGCGGGGGGGCCTACGAGCAGTACTTC.

Written as DNA, the CDR3 is TGTGCCAGCAGTTACGGAGGTGGGGATGGCTACACCTTC. It specifies CASSYGGGDGYTF. The chain joins TRBV6-5 to TRBJ1-2; D ambiguous. CDR1 is MNHEY, CDR2 SVGAGI, per germline. Trimming took 2 bases from V and 6 from J, leaving 10 bases between them. The CDR3 sequence is 13 residues long.

The genes are TRBV4-3 and TRBJ1-1; D might be TRBD1 (5 bases). Germline-derived CDR1 and CDR2 are LGHNA and YSLEER. The CDR3 is 18 residues long. Trimming pared 1 base from V and 0 bases from J, leaving 18 bases between. CDR3 coding DNA: TGCGCCAGCAGCCAAGCCCCAGGTGGGGCTGGATTGAACACTGAAGCTTTCTTT. It encodes CASSQAPGGAGLNTEAFF.

The genes are TRBV7-3 and TRBJ2-1; TRBD2 agrees at 10 bases. Germline CDR1 and CDR2: SGHTA and FQGTGA. The V segment lost 6 bases and the J segment 6 bases; nucleotides outside the gene matches: 2. This CDR3 contains 13 residues. The CDR3 loop reads CASRASGGNEQFF. CDR3 in DNA: TGTGCCAGCAGGGCTAGCGGGGGCAATGAGCAGTTCTTC.

The chain employs TRBV10-3 and TRBJ1-2; D is unclear. The V end lost 8 bases, the J end lost 6 bases, and 13 bases lay between the germline ends. The germline CDR1 and CDR2 sequences are ENHRY and SYGVKD. This CDR3 region has 12 residues. The CDR3 nucleotides are TGTGCCATCGGCCGGGATCCGGATGGCTACACCTTC. Translating it yields CAIGRDPDGYTF.

The rearrangement uses TRBV7-6 and TRBJ1-4; possibly TRBD1 for D (6 bases). V was trimmed by 4 bases and J by 8 bases, leaving 14 bases between them. This CDR3 is built from 14 residues. Germline lookup yields CDR1 SGHVS and CDR2 FNYEAQ. CDR3 in amino acids: CASSSISTGEKLFF. The CDR3, as DNA: TGTGCCAGCAGCTCAATCTCTACAGGGGAAAAACTGTTTTTT.

V and J are TRBV7-2 and TRBJ2-7; 10 bases line up with TRBD2. In germline, CDR1 is SGHTA, CDR2 FQGNSA. Germline trimming cut 2 bases from V and 3 bases from J; bases unmatched to any gene: 13. There are 18 residues in the CDR3. In nucleotides, the CDR3 is TGTGCCAGCAGCTTATCCAGCCCCGGGACTAGCGTTTTCTACGAGCAGTACTTC. Its translation: CASSLSSPGTSVFYEQYF.

The chain carries TRBV29-1 and TRBJ2-1; TRBD1 agrees at 11 bases. This CDR3 spans 16 amino acids. The V gene end was trimmed by 8 bases and the J gene end by 5 bases; junction bases not matched to a gene: 14. The germline V gene has CDR1 SQVTM and CDR2 ANQGSEA. The CDR3 here is CSMDRGPIPKDNEQFF. CDR3 in DNA: TGCAGCATGGACAGGGGGCCCATTCCAAAGGACAATGAGCAGTTCTTC.

The V gene is TRBV7-2, the J gene TRBJ2-3, with TRBD1 matching 8 bases. V shed 3 bases, J shed 3 bases, and the junction held 8 bases outside the gene matches. The CDR3 totals 16 residues. Germline loops: CDR1 SGHTA, CDR2 FQGNSA. In DNA form, the CDR3 reads TGTGCCAGCAGCTTGGACAGGGCGTTACTTACAGATACGCAGTATTTT. It codes for CASSLDRALLTDTQYF.

The chain has TRBV10-1 and TRBJ2-3, with a possible D match to TRBD1 (5 bases). CDR3 size: 13 residues. Germline CDR1 reads WNHNN; CDR2 reads SYGVQD (reference sequence). With 4 bases removed from V and 6 bases from J, the gap between germline ends came to 11 bases. The CDR3 here is CASSAQGPDTQYF. CDR3 bases: TGCGCCAGCAGTGCGCAGGGCCCCGATACGCAGTATTTT.

This clone came up a few times. Because it lacks the conserved phenylalanine or tryptophan at the end, this CDR3 is likely a read error. No DNA is shown, since the ends of the CDR3 on it are uncertain; the CDR3 is the one TCRdb lists. The chain couples TRBV5-6 to TRBJ1-2. In germline, CDR1 is SGHDT, CDR2 YYEEEE. Counting both end residues, the CDR3 totals 11 amino acids. The chain's CDR3 is CASSLYREVAL.

The chain joins TRBV7-2 to TRBJ1-4; D is uncertain. This CDR3 spans 13 amino acids. V was trimmed by 5 bases and J by 8 bases, leaving 12 bases between them. From germline, CDR1 is SGHTA and CDR2 FQGNSA. This CDR3 is CASSRDTPEKLFF. CDR3 sequence (DNA): TGTGCCAGCAGCCGAGACACGCCCGAAAAACTGTTTTTT.

About this clone: The same CDR3 arises from other DNA sequences in this sample as well. J is TRBJ1-3 and V is TRBV3-1 (or the pseudogene TRBV3-2); D not certain. Per germline, CDR1 LGHDT and CDR2 YNNKEL (reference sequence). The V end lost 1 base, the J end lost 0 bases, and 7 bases lay between the germline ends. The CDR3 length is 15 residues. The CDR3, as DNA: TGTGCCAGCAGCCAAGGAGGGAGCTCTGGAAACACCATATATTTT. It specifies CASSQGGSSGNTIYF.

V and J are TRBV10-1 and TRBJ1-1, with 8 bases fitting TRBD1. Trimming took 0 bases from V and 4 from J; bases not matched to a gene: 10. Per germline, CDR1 WNHNN and CDR2 SYGVQD (reference sequence). The CDR3 sequence is 17 residues long. The CDR3 DNA reads TGCGCCAGCAGTGAGTCGAAGTTAAAGACAGGGGTCACTGAAGCTTTCTTT. Translated, it gives CASSESKLKTGVTEAFF.

The chain carries TRBV9 and TRBJ1-2, with TRBD1 matching 9 bases. V was clipped by 1 base and J by 8 bases; unmatched bases: 9. Per germline, CDR1 SGDLS and CDR2 YYNGEE. There are 15 residues in the CDR3. The CDR3 bases are TGTGCCAGCAGCGTACCGACAGGGGGATTGCACGGCTACACCTTC. This gives the protein CASSVPTGGLHGYTF.

The rearrangement links TRBV5-4 to TRBJ2-1, with 9 bases lining up with TRBD1. V was pared by 4 bases and J by 7 bases, with 9 bases of the junction left unmatched. Looked up from germline, CDR1 is SGHNT and CDR2 is YYREEE (reference sequence). CDR3 length: 15 amino acids. Here the CDR3 DNA reads TGTGCCAGCAGCATCCCCGGGACAGGGAGAAATGAGCAGTTCTTC. Protein sequence: CASSIPGTGRNEQFF.

This rearrangement joins TRBV28 to TRBJ1-5, with TRBD1 identical over 11 bases. Germline V gene data show CDR1 as MDHEN and CDR2 as SYDVKM. This CDR3 has 17 residues. The J segment lost 0 bases and the V segment lost 4 bases, leaving 5 bases of the junction unmatched. CDR3 DNA sequence: TGTGCCAGCAGTTCGGGGACAGGGGGAAATAGCAATCAGCCCCAGCATTTT. Amino acids: CASSSGTGGNSNQPQHF. Drawing the rest from reference TRBV28 and TRBJ1-5, the complete variable domain is DVKVTQSSRYLVKRTGEKVFLECVQDMDHENMFWYRQDPGLGLRLIYFSYDVKMKEKGDIPEGYSVSREKKERFSLILESASTNQTSMYLCASSSGTGGNSNQPQHFGDGTRLSIL.

CDR3: CASSLPGGGTGELFF. The CDR3 DNA is TGCGCCAGCAGCTTACCGGGTGGAGGCACCGGGGAGCTGTTTTTT. The genes are TRBV5-1 and TRBJ2-2; D perhaps matches TRBD2 (5 bases). The V end lost 2 bases, the J end lost 4 bases, and 12 bases lay between the germline ends. The CDR3 consists of 15 residues. Germline V CDR1 and CDR2: SGHRS, YFSETQ.

The chain is built from TRBV9 and TRBJ1-1, with TRBD1 identical over 8 bases. CDR1 SGDLS and CDR2 YYNGEE come from the germline V gene. V lost 1 base and J lost 1; bases outside the gene matches: 6. The CDR3 is 16 residues long. The CDR3 loop reads CASSVNPTGGNTEAFF. In DNA form, the CDR3 reads TGTGCCAGCAGCGTAAACCCAACAGGGGGGAACACTGAAGCTTTCTTT.

The rearrangement joins TRBV10-2 to TRBJ1-1; 7 bases line up with TRBD1. The J segment lost 1 base and the V segment lost 2 bases, leaving 7 bases of the junction unmatched. The V gene's germline CDR1 is WSHSY and CDR2 SAAADI. The CDR3 is 16 amino acids. CDR3 nucleotide sequence: TGCGCCAGCAGTGAGGTACAGGGGAGTGAGAACACTGAAGCTTTCTTT. Protein: CASSEVQGSENTEAFF.

This rearrangement joins TRBV7-6 to TRBJ2-1; D may be TRBD1 (6 bases). V was cut by 1 base and J by 7 bases, with 8 bases left in between. Germline CDR1 reads SGHVS; CDR2 reads FNYEAQ. This CDR3 comprises 13 residues. CDR3 protein: CASSLGGPNEQFF. CDR3 coding DNA: TGTGCCAGCAGCTTAGGGGGGCCAAATGAGCAGTTCTTC. Using reference TRBV7-6 and TRBJ2-1 for the parts outside the CDR3, the full variable domain is GAGVSQSPRYKVTKRGQDVALRCDPISGHVSLYWYRQALGQGPEFLTYFNYEAQQDKSGLPNDRFSAERPEGSISTLTIQRTEQRDSAMYRCASSLGGPNEQFFGPGTRLTVL.

Only one count was recorded for this clone. The chain combines TRBV19 with TRBJ1-2, with D possibly being TRBD1 (5 bases). The CDR3 is 15 amino acids. V was clipped by 3 bases and J by 6 bases, with 17 bases between them. CDR1 is LNHDA, CDR2 SQIVND, per germline (reference sequence). The CDR3 nucleotides read TGTGCCAGTAGTATCTCAGGAAGGGGTTCGGATGGCTACACCTTC. Translated, it gives CASSISGRGSDGYTF.